A selection of T cell receptor beta chains follows, all from one sample in a study of identical twins. From the 5' RACE reads, TCRdb called clonotypes with MiXCR, one entry per CDR3 protein. The sample holds 1.5 million to 2 million distinct CDR3 sequences, under 35% seen once. The sequencing input was cord blood. The receptors were gathered from a newborn girl in good health. CDR3s include the opening cysteine and the closing phenylalanine or tryptophan. A D gene is named only where the DNA matches it firmly. Not every row has a clone size; where given, it reads once, few, many or a size class.

>.|TRBV12-3/TRBV12-4|once|TRBJ2-1
TGTGCCAGCAGCCCAGACTGGGACTACAATGAGCAGTTCTTC
CASSPDWDYNEQFF
>TRBD1|TRBV5-1|.|TRBJ1-1
TGCGCCAGCAGCTCCCGGACAGGGGGCCAAGGTACTGAAGCTTTCTTT
CASSSRTGGQGTEAFF
>TRBD2|TRBV28|once|TRBJ2-1
TGTGCCAGCAGTTTATTGGTACAGCGGGAGCCCCAACCCAGCTCCTACAATGAGCAGTTCTTC
CASSLLVQREPQPSSYNEQFF
>.|TRBV4-1|few|TRBJ1-2
TGCGCCAGCAGCCAACGGTCCGGGGAGATTCGCTATGGCTACACCTTC
CASSQRSGEIRYGYTF
>TRBD1|TRBV5-1|few|TRBJ1-4
TGCGCCAGCAGCCCCCGAACCACAGGGGGCGTCGGTAGGGAAAAACTGTTTTTT
CASSPRTTGGVGREKLFF
>TRBD2|TRBV7-8|.|TRBJ2-1
TGTGCCAGCAGCTTGGCGGGACTAGCGAGGGATGAGCAGTTCTTC
CASSLAGLARDEQFF
>TRBD2|TRBV5-1|.|TRBJ2-3
TGCGCCAGCAGCTTTTCTAGCGGGGAGGAGGGGACGCAGTATTTT
CASSFSSGEEGTQYF
>.|TRBV3-1|few|TRBJ1-1
TGTGCCAGCAGCCAACGGGGGCGCGACACTGAAGTTTTCTTT
CASSQRGRDTEVFF
>.|TRBV9|.|TRBJ1-4
TGTTCCAGCAGCCGTAGGGGGAAACTGTTTTTT
CSSSRRGKLFF
>.|TRBV5-1|.|TRBJ2-7
TGCGCCAGCAGGTTAATCCGGGACGGTTCCTACGAGCAGTACTTC
CASRLIRDGSYEQYF
>TRBD2|TRBV28|.|TRBJ2-3
TGTGCCAGCAGTTTTCCTCTCACTAGCGGCCCTATCACAGATACGCAGTATTTT
CASSFPLTSGPITDTQYF
>TRBD2|TRBV20-1|once|TRBJ2-1
TGCAGTGCTTCCAGCGGACTAGCGGGATTTTACAATGAGCAGTTCTTC
CSASSGLAGFYNEQFF
>TRBD2|TRBV7-6|.|TRBJ2-2
TGTGCCAGCAGCTCCCGGACTAGATCAAACACCGGGGAGCTGTTTTTT
CASSSRTRSNTGELFF
>TRBD1|TRBV7-9|few|TRBJ2-1
TGTGCCAGCAGCTTCCCAATCCGGGACAGGGGGCTTTACAATGAGCAGTTCTTC
CASSFPIRDRGLYNEQFF
>.|TRBV6-6|.|TRBJ2-1
TGTGCCAGCTTGGGACGGGGGGCCCACAATGAGCAGTTCTTC
CASLGRGAHNEQFF
>.|TRBV20-1|.|TRBJ1-4
TGCAGTGCTAGAGATTCACCAGGGTTTAATGAAAAACTGTTTTTT
CSARDSPGFNEKLFF
>TRBD1|TRBV24-1|few|TRBJ2-3
TGTGCCACCAGTGATCGGGGACAGGGGGCTAGCACAGATACGCAGTATTTT
CATSDRGQGASTDTQYF
>.|TRBV27|.|TRBJ2-7
TGTGCCAGCAGTGCCTCCGGGGCGAGCTCCTACGAGCAGTACTTC
CASSASGASSYEQYF
>TRBD1|TRBV20-1|few|TRBJ1-2
TGCAGTGCTAGGATGGGACAGGGGGTTGGCTACACCTTC
CSARMGQGVGYTF
>TRBD2|TRBV4-1|many|TRBJ2-7
TGCGCCAGCAGCCAAATAGCGGGGTTACACGAGCAGTACTTC
CASSQIAGLHEQYF
>.|TRBV20-1|.|TRBJ1-3
TGCAGTGCTACTCCAGGGAGCTCTGGAAACACCATATATTTT
CSATPGSSGNTIYF
>.|TRBV20-1|.|TRBJ2-5
TGCAGTGCTACCGATAGTCGGGGGGCCAACAATGAGCAGTACTTC
CSATDSRGANNEQYF
>.|TRBV28|few|TRBJ2-3
TGTGCCAGCAGTCTCCCGATCGGGACAGATACGCAGTATTTT
CASSLPIGTDTQYF
>.|TRBV28|.|TRBJ2-1
TGTGCCAGCCGGATCCCCGGCAGGGACAATGAGCAGTTCTTC
CASRIPGRDNEQFF
>TRBD1|TRBV10-3|few|TRBJ1-3
TGTGCCACTACAGGGGCTGGAAACACCATATATTTT
CATTGAGNTIYF
>TRBD1|TRBV7-6|few|TRBJ1-4
TGTGCCAGCAGCTTAAGGGACAGCGATAATGAAAAACTGTTTTTT
CASSLRDSDNEKLFF
>.|TRBV28|.|TRBJ2-4
TGTGCCAGCAGTGGACCGGCGGTAGCCAAAAACATTCAGTACTTC
CASSGPAVAKNIQYF
>.|TRBV6-5|few|TRBJ1-6
TGTGCCAGCAGTTATGGGACCCAGGGGAACTCCTATAATTCACCCCTCCACTTT
CASSYGTQGNSYNSPLHF
>TRBD2|TRBV6-5|few|TRBJ2-2
TGTGCCAGCAGTTACTCGGGGCTAGCGGGGAACACCGGGGAGCTGTTTTTT
CASSYSGLAGNTGELFF
>TRBD1|TRBV7-9|.|TRBJ2-5
TGTGCCGTAACCGACAGGGACCAAGAGACCCAGTACTTC
CAVTDRDQETQYF
>.|TRBV7-2|.|TRBJ2-2
TGTGCCAGCAGCTTAGTGCGGCTAGGGGTCGGGGAGCTGTTTTTT
CASSLVRLGVGELFF
>.|TRBV10-3|.|TRBJ2-2
TGTGCCATCAGTTATAATAAGTCCGGGGAGCTGTTTTTT
CAISYNKSGELFF
>.|TRBV29-1|many|TRBJ2-3
TGCAGCGTTTCCCGTTCCGGCCCAGATACGCAGTATTTT
CSVSRSGPDTQYF
>.|TRBV27|.|TRBJ2-7
TGTGCCAGCAGTATAGGAAACGAGCAGTACTTC
CASSIGNEQYF
>.|TRBV5-5|.|TRBJ1-4
TGTGCCAGCAGCTTGGTTGGGTTGATGGCAGGGGAAAAACTGTTTTTT
CASSLVGLMAGEKLFF
>TRBD1|TRBV11-2|.|TRBJ2-1
TGTACCAGCAGCCCGCGGACAGGGGATCGGAATGAGCAGTTCTTC
CTSSPRTGDRNEQFF
>.|TRBV10-3|.|TRBJ1-2
TGTGCCATCAGGGGGGCCGAGGGGGACGAGGACTATGGCTACACCTTC
CAIRGAEGDEDYGYTF
>.|TRBV6-1|.|TRBJ1-4
TGTGCCAGCACCAGGCGCCTTGAAAAACTGTTTTTT
CASTRRLEKLFF
>.|TRBV20-1|.|TRBJ2-4
TGCAGTGCCAGTATAGGACGGAGCCCCTTAGCCAAAAACATTCAGTACTTC
CSASIGRSPLAKNIQYF
>.|TRBV20-1|.|TRBJ2-2
TGCAGTGCTAGGAAATTCACCGGGGAGCTGTTTTTT
CSARKFTGELFF
>TRBD2|TRBV3-1|many|TRBJ2-7
TGCGCCAGCAGCCAGCGGGGGCCCTACGAGCAGTACTTC
CASSQRGPYEQYF
>TRBD1|TRBV12-5|.|TRBJ2-7
TGTGCTAGTGGTTTGGTAGCGACAGGGCCCTACGAGCAGTACTTC
CASGLVATGPYEQYF
>TRBD2|TRBV28|.|TRBJ2-5
TGTGCCAGCAGTAGACCCGGGACTACCTCGTACTTC
CASSRPGTTSYF
>TRBD1|TRBV20-1|.|TRBJ2-1
TGCAGTGCTAGACAGGGGGCGAGCTCCTACAATGAGCAGTTCTTC
CSARQGASSYNEQFF
>TRBD1|TRBV5-1|.|TRBJ2-4
TGCGCCAGCAGCGAAGTCTACCGGGACAGAGCCAAAAACATTCAGTACTTC
CASSEVYRDRAKNIQYF
>.|TRBV11-2|few|TRBJ2-7
TGTGCCAGCAGCACACCGGGACTTAATCCCTACGAGCAGTACTTC
CASSTPGLNPYEQYF
>.|TRBV7-9|.|TRBJ2-2
TGTGCCAGCCGAACGATCACCGGGGAGCTGTTTTTT
CASRTITGELFF
>TRBD1|TRBV20-1|.|TRBJ2-3
TGCAGTGCTGGGACAGGGGCGGTCGCCGATACGCAGTATTTT
CSAGTGAVADTQYF
>TRBD1|TRBV6-5|.|TRBJ1-2
TGTGCCAGCAGTTTTGGACAGGGCAGGGGGTACTATGGCTACACCTTC
CASSFGQGRGYYGYTF
>.|TRBV20-1|.|TRBJ1-6
TGCAGTGCCAATAAGGACAGAACCCGTAATTCACCCCTCCACTTT
CSANKDRTRNSPLHF
>TRBD1|TRBV20-1|.|TRBJ2-7
TGCAGTGCTAGCCCCAACAGGGGCTCCTACAATGAGCAGTACTTC
CSASPNRGSYNEQYF
>.|TRBV25-1|.|TRBJ1-1
TGTGCCAGCCTCAATATTGTAAACACTGAAGCTTTCTTT
CASLNIVNTEAFF
>TRBD2|TRBV12-3/TRBV12-4|.|TRBJ2-5
TGTGCCAGCAGTTTAGAATCCGGACTAGCGGGAGTATACAATGAGCAGTACTTC
CASSLESGLAGVYNEQYF
>.|TRBV4-1|.|TRBJ2-7
TGCGCCAGCAGCTTTCCTTCTAGCGAGCAGTACTTC
CASSFPSSEQYF